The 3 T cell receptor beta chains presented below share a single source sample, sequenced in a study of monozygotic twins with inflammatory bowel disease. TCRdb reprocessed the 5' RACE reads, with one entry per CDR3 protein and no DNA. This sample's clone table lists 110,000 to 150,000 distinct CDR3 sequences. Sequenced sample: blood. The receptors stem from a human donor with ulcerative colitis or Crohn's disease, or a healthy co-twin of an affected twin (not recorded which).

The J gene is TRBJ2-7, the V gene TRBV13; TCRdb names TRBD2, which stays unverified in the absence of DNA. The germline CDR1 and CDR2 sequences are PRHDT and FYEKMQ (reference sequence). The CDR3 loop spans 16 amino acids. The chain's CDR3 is CASSTRTSGRFGEQYF.

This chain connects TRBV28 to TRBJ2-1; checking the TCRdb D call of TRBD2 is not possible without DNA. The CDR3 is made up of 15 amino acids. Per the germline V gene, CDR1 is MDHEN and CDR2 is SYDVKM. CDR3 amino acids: CASRPTGLEKNEQFF. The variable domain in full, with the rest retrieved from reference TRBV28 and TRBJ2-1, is DVKVTQSSRYLVKRTGEKVFLECVQDMDHENMFWYRQDPGLGLRLIYFSYDVKMKEKGDIPEGYSVSREKKERFSLILESASTNQTSMYLCASRPTGLEKNEQFFGPGTRLTVL.

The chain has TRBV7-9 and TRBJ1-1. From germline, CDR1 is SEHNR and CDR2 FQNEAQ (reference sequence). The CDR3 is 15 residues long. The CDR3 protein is CASSQRTDMNTEAFF.